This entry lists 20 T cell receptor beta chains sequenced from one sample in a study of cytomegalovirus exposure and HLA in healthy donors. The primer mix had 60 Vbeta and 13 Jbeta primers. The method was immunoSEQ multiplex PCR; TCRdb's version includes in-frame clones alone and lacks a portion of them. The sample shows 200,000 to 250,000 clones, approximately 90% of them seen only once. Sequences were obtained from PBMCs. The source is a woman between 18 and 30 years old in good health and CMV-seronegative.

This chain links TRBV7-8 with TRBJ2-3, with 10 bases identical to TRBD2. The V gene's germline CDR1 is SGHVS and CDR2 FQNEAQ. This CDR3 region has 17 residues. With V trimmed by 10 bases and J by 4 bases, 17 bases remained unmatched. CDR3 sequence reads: CATSSRLAGAGADTQYF. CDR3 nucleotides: TGTGCCACCTCCTCCCGGCTAGCGGGGGCTGGCGCAGATACGCAGTATTTT. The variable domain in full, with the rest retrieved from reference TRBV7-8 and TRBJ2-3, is GAGVSQSPRYKVAKRGQDVALRCDPISGHVSLFWYQQALGQGPEFLTYFQNEAQLDKSGLPSDRFFAERPEGSVSTLKIQRTQQEDSAVYLCATSSRLAGAGADTQYFGPGTRLTVL.

DNA for the CDR3: TGTGCCAGCAGCCAAGATGGGGGCGGGGGGACAGGGCAAGTCGGCAATCAGCCCCAGCATTTT. Protein sequence: CASSQDGGGGTGQVGNQPQHF. The chain couples TRBV4-2 to TRBJ1-5; 9 bases are a match to TRBD1. Per germline, CDR1 LGHNA and CDR2 YNFKEQ. The trim removed 0 bases at V and 2 bases at J, leaving 17 bases unmatched. The CDR3 is made up of 21 amino acids.

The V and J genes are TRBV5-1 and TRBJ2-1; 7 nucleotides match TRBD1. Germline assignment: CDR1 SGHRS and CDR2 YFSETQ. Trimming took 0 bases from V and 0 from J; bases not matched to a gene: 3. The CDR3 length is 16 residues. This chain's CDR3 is CASSLAGTVSYNEQFF. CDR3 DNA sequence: TGCGCCAGCAGCTTGGCTGGGACAGTCTCCTACAATGAGCAGTTCTTC. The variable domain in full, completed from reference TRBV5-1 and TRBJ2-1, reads KAGVTQTPRYLIKTRGQQVTLSCSPISGHRSVSWYQQTPGQGLQFLFEYFSETQRNKGNFPGRFSGRQFSNSRSEMNVSTLELGDSALYLCASSLAGTVSYNEQFFGPGTRLTVL.

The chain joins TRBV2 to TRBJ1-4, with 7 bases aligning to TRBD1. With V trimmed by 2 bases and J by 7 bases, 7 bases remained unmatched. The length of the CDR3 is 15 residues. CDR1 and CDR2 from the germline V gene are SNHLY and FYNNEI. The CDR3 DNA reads TGTGCCAGCAGTGAATACAGGGGAGACGTTGAAAAACTGTTTTTT. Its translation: CASSEYRGDVEKLFF.

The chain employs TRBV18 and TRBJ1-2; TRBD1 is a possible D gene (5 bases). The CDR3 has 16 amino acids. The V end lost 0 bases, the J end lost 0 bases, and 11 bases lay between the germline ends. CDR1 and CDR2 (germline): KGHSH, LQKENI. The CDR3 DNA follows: TGTGCCAGCTCACCACCGGGGCCTAAAGCTAACTATGGCTACACCTTC. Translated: CASSPPGPKANYGYTF. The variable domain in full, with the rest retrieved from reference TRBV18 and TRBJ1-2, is NAGVMQNPRHLVRRRGQEARLRCSPMKGHSHVYWYRQLPEEGLKFMVYLQKENIIDESGMPKERFSAEFPKEGPSILRIQQVVRGDSAAYFCASSPPGPKANYGYTFGSGTRLTVV.

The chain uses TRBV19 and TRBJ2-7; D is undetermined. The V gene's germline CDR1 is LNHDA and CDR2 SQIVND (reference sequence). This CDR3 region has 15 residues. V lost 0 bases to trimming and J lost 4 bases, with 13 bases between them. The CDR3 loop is CASSIDLVTTYEQYF. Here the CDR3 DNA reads TGTGCCAGTAGTATAGATCTCGTGACAACGTACGAGCAGTACTTC.

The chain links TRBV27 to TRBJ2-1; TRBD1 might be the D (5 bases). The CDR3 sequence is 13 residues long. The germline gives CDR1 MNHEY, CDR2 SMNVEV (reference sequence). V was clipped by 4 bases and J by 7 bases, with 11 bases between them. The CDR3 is CASSYFQGNEQFF. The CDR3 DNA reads TGTGCCAGCAGTTACTTCCAGGGTAATGAGCAGTTCTTC.

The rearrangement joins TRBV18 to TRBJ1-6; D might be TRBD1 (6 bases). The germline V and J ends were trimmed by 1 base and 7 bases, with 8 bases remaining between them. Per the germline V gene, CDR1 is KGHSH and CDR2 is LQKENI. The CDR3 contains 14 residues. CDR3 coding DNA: TGTGCCAGCTCACCACTACAGGGAAATTCACCCCTCCACTTT. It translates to CASSPLQGNSPLHF. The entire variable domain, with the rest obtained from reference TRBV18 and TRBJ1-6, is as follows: NAGVMQNPRHLVRRRGQEARLRCSPMKGHSHVYWYRQLPEEGLKFMVYLQKENIIDESGMPKERFSAEFPKEGPSILRIQQVVRGDSAAYFCASSPLQGNSPLHFGNGTRLTVT.

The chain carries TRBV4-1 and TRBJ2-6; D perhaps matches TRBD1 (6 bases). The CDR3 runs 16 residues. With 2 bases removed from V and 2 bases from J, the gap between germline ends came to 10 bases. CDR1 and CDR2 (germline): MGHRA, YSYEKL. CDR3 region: CASSQNTGPGANVLTF. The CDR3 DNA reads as TGCGCCAGCAGCCAAAACACAGGGCCTGGGGCCAACGTCCTGACTTTC.

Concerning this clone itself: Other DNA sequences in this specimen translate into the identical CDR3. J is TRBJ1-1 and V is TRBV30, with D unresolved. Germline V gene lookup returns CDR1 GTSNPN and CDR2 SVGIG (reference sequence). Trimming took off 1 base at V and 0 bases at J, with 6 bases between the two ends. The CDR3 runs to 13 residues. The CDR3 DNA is TGTGCCTGGAGTGGACTTATGAACACTGAAGCTTTCTTT. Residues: CAWSGLMNTEAFF.

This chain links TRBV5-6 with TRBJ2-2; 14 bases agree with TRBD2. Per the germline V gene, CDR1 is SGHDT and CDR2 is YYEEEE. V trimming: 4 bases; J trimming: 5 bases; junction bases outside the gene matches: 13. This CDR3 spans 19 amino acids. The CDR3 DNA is TGTGCCAGCAGCCCGGGCAGGACTAGCGGGAGGCTGGGAACCGGGGAGCTGTTTTTT. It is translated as CASSPGRTSGRLGTGELFF. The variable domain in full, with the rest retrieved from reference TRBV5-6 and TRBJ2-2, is DAGVTQSPTHLIKTRGQQVTLRCSPKSGHDTVSWYQQALGQGPQFIFQYYEEEERQRGNFPDRFSGHQFPNYSSELNVNALLLGDSALYLCASSPGRTSGRLGTGELFFGEGSRLTVL.

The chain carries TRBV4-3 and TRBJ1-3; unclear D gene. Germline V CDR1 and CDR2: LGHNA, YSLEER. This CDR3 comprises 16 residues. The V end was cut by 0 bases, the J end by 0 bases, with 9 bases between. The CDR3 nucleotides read TGCGCCAGCAGCCAAGACGTGGCAGACTCTGGAAACACCATATATTTT. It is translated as CASSQDVADSGNTIYF.

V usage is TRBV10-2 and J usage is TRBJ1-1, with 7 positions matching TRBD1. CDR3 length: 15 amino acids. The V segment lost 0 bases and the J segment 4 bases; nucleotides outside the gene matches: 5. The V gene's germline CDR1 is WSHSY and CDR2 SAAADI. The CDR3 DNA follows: TGCGCCAGCAGTGAGTCCTGGCAGGGGGGCACTGAAGCTTTCTTT. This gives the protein CASSESWQGGTEAFF.

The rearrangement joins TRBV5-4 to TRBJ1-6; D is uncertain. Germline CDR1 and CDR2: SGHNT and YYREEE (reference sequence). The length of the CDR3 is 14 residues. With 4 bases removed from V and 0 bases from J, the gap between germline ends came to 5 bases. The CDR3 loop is CASSPSSYNSPLHF. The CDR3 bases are TGTGCCAGCAGCCCGAGCTCCTATAATTCACCCCTCCACTTT.

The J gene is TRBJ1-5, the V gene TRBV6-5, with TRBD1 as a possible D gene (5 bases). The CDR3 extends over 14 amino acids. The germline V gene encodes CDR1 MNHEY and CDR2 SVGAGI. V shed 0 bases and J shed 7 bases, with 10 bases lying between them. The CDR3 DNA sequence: TGTGCCAGCAGTTACTCCCAGGGTCAGCAGCCCCAGCATTTT. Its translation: CASSYSQGQQPQHF.

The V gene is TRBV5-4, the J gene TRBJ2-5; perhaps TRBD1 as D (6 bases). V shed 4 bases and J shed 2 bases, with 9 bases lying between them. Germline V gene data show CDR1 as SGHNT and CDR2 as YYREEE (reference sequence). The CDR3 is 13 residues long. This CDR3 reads CASSRGQQETQYF. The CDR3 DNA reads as TGTGCCAGCAGCAGGGGACAACAAGAGACCCAGTACTTC.

Here the CDR3 reads CASSLTRQGSYEQYF. CDR3 in DNA: TGTGCCAGCAGCCTTACGCGACAGGGAAGCTACGAGCAGTACTTC. The chain joins TRBV4-2 to TRBJ2-7, with 7 bases aligning to TRBD1. The germline CDR1 and CDR2 sequences are LGHNA and YNFKEQ. This CDR3 is built from 15 residues. Trimming cost V 4 bases and J 3 bases; bases outside gene matches: 9.

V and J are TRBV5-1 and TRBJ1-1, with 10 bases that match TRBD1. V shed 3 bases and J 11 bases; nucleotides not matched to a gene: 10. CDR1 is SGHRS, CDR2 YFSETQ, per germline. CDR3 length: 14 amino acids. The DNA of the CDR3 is TGCGCCAGCAGCTCGGGACAGGGGCGGCGGGAGGCTTTCTTT. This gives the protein CASSSGQGRREAFF.

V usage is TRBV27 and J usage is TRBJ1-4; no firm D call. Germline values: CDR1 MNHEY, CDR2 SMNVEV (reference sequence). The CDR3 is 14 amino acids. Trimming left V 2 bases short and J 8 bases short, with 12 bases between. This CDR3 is CASSLTVGIEKLFF. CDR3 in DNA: TGTGCCAGCAGTTTAACTGTTGGTATAGAAAAACTGTTTTTT. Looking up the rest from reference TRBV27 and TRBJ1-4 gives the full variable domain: EAQVTQNPRYLITVTGKKLTVTCSQNMNHEYMSWYRQDPGLGLRQIYYSMNVEVTDKGDVPEGYKVSRKEKRNFPLILESPSPNQTSLYFCASSLTVGIEKLFFGSGTQLSVL.

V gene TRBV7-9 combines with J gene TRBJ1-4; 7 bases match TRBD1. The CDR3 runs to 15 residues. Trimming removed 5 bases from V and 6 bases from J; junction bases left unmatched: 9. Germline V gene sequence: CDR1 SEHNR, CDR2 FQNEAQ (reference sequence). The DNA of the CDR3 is TGTGCCAGCAGCCTATTAGGCAGGGGGTATGAAAAACTGTTTTTT. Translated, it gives CASSLLGRGYEKLFF.